The entry below gives a single T cell receptor beta chain sequence along with its context. In the source study's methods: It was from reference gene primer amplification that nucleated cell counts were estimated. Sequencing was performed with immunoSEQ multiplex PCR; in TCRdb, only in-frame clones are kept and a portion is missing. V, J and clone size are taken as reported in that table, and D and trimming were inferred from the DNA itself. The table shows roughly 250,000 clones, with about 86% occurring only once. The data originate from a study of blood T cell repertoires in COVID-19. In the study overall: The origin of the acute and convalescent COVID-19 samples was the United States, Italy and Spain. PBMCs, B-cell-depleted T cells, or T cells provided the cDNA or gDNA that made up the material.

Losses at the gene ends were 6 bases for V and 1 base for J; bases not matched to a gene: 15. The CDR3 totals 18 residues. CDR1 and CDR2 (germline): KGHSH, LQKENI. The sample consisted of peripheral blood. This rearrangement joins TRBV18 to TRBJ2-7, with 10 bases lining up with TRBD1. This TCR derives from a woman aged 55-75 years with active or convalescent COVID-19. CDR3 residues: CASSQGITGTGDSYEQYF. CDR3 bases: TGTGCCAGCTCCCAGGGGATTACCGGGACAGGGGATTCCTACGAGCAGTACTTC.